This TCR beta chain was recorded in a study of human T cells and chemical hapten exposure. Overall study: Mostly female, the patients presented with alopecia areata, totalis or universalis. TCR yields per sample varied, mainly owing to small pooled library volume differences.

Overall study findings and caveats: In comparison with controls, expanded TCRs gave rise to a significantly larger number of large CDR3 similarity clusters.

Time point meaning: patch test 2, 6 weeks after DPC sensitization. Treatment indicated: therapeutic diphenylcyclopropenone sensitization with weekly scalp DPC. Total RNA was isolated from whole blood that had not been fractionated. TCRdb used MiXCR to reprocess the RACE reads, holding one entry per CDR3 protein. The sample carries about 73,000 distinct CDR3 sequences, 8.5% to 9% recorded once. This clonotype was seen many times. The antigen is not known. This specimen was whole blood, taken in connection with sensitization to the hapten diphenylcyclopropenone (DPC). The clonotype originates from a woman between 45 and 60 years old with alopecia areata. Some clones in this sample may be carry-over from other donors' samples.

CDR3 nucleotides: TGTGCCAGCAGTCAACTAGGGCTGTTGAACACTGAAGCTTTCTTT. This translates into CASSQLGLLNTEAFF. The rearrangement uses TRBV2 and TRBJ1-1; D remains unclear. CDR3 length: 15 residues. Trimming pared 5 bases from V and 0 bases from J, leaving 13 bases between. Germline V gene sequence: CDR1 SNHLY, CDR2 FYNNEI.